Following are 12 T cell receptor beta chains from one sample sequenced in a study of blood T cell repertoires in COVID-19. TCRdb keeps only in-frame clones here, not all; method: immunoSEQ multiplex PCR. Found here are about 250,000 clones, 88% of them singletons; the top ten hold 0.99%. The sample comprised peripheral blood. These TCRs come from a woman aged 40 to 50 who had recovered from COVID-19.

The chain uses TRBV19 and TRBJ2-3, with 7 positions matching TRBD1. V lost 5 bases to trimming and J lost 3 bases; unmatched junction nucleotides: 5. From germline, CDR1 is LNHDA and CDR2 SQIVND (reference sequence). The length of the CDR3 is 14 residues. For the CDR3, the DNA is TGTGCCAGTAGTCCCGGACAGGCTACAGATACGCAGTATTTT. It yields the protein CASSPGQATDTQYF.

Turning to this clone: Germline and junction disagree at one end, which may indicate a read error. CDR3 coding DNA: TGTGCTAGCAGCCCCGGGACAGGCCCCACCATATATTTT. Translation gives CASSPGTGPTIYF. The chain combines TRBV7-7 with TRBJ1-3; 8 positions agree with TRBD1. The V gene's germline CDR1 is SSHAT and CDR2 FNYEAQ (reference sequence). The CDR3 runs to 13 residues.

There are a few counts of this clone. The rearrangement uses TRBV6-5 and TRBJ1-5, with D possibly matching TRBD1 (6 bases). CDR3 size: 13 residues. Per germline, CDR1 MNHEY and CDR2 SVGAGI. Trimming removed 8 bases from V and 2 bases from J, with 10 bases in between. CDR3 sequence (DNA): TGTGCCAGCGGGGCAGGGGGCAATCAGCCCCAGCATTTT. This encodes CASGAGGNQPQHF.

This clone was recorded once. The chain links TRBV5-8 to TRBJ2-1; 8 bases agree with TRBD2. J gave up 2 bases and V 6 bases, and 10 bases lay outside the gene matches. The CDR3 is 16 amino acids. The germline gives CDR1 SGHTS, CDR2 YDEGEE. CDR3 nucleotides: TGTGCCAGCACCTTCCCCGGGACTAGGCCCTACAATGAGCAGTTCTTC. The encoded protein is CASTFPGTRPYNEQFF.

The chain is built from TRBV7-9 and TRBJ1-1, with D hard to call. V was clipped by 3 bases and J by 1 base, with 6 bases between them. The CDR3 spans 13 residues. CDR1 is SEHNR, CDR2 FQNEAQ, per germline (reference sequence). CDR3 coding DNA: TGTGCCAGCAGCTTTCAGTCGAACACTGAAGCTTTCTTT. This codes for CASSFQSNTEAFF.

V is TRBV7-9 and J is TRBJ2-5; D perhaps matches TRBD1 (5 bases). Per germline, CDR1 SEHNR and CDR2 FQNEAQ (reference sequence). The germline V and J ends were trimmed by 1 base and 10 bases, with 13 bases remaining between them. The CDR3 extends over 13 amino acids. The CDR3 spells CASSLGTPRGQYF. The CDR3 DNA sequence: TGTGCCAGCAGCTTAGGGACCCCAAGGGGCCAGTACTTC.

The rearrangement links TRBV6-2 or TRBV6-3 to TRBJ2-5; 12 nucleotides line up with TRBD2. With 6 bases clipped from V and 0 bases from J, the junction kept 17 bases outside the gene matches. The CDR3 extends over 20 amino acids. Germline lookup yields CDR1 MNHEY and CDR2 SVGEGT. This CDR3 is CASSPTLAGGPGPHQETQYF. The CDR3, as DNA: TGTGCCAGCAGCCCGACCCTAGCGGGAGGGCCGGGGCCCCACCAAGAGACCCAGTACTTC.

The chain employs TRBV3-1 (or the pseudogene TRBV3-2) and TRBJ2-1; TRBD2 matches at 8 bases. CDR1 is LGHDT, CDR2 YNNKEL, per germline (reference sequence). The CDR3 has 14 amino acids. V shed 3 bases and J 9 bases; nucleotides not matched to a gene: 7. CDR3 in amino acids: CASSQSASGREQFF. Here the CDR3 DNA reads TGTGCCAGCAGCCAGTCCGCTAGCGGGCGTGAGCAGTTCTTC.

J is TRBJ2-3 and V is TRBV7-9; no firm D call. Germline CDR1 SEHNR, CDR2 FQNEAQ (reference sequence). Trimming took off 1 base at V and 4 bases at J, with 12 bases between the two ends. This CDR3 spans 15 amino acids. The DNA of the CDR3 is TGTGCCAGCAGCTTAGGGTCCGGTCTTGCAGATACGCAGTATTTT. It is translated as CASSLGSGLADTQYF.

This chain links TRBV25-1 with TRBJ1-6; 7 nucleotides agree with TRBD1. The V segment lost 11 bases and the J segment 9 bases; nucleotides outside the gene matches: 19. The CDR3 extends over 16 amino acids. The germline CDR1 and CDR2 sequences are MGHDK and SYGVNS. This chain's CDR3 is CAAAHRGAADSSPLHF. For the CDR3, the DNA is TGTGCCGCGGCCCACAGGGGCGCAGCAGACAGTTCACCCCTCCACTTT.

The genes are TRBV4-2 and TRBJ2-7; 7 bases are shared with TRBD2. Germline lookup yields CDR1 LGHNA and CDR2 YNFKEQ. Trimming at V came to 4 bases and at J to 2 bases, leaving 8 bases not matched to a gene. The length of the CDR3 is 15 residues. CDR3 coding DNA: TGTGCCAGCAGCCTGGGAGGGCAGTTGGCCTACGAGCAGTACTTC. It yields the protein CASSLGGQLAYEQYF.

This clone has just one count. V gene TRBV14 combines with J gene TRBJ1-2; no clear D gene. V lost 4 bases, J lost 4 bases, and 7 bases lay in between. Germline CDR1 reads SGHDN; CDR2 reads FVKESK. The CDR3 totals 12 residues. The CDR3 bases are TGTGCCAGCAGCCGCCAGGCCTATGGCTACACCTTC. Its protein product is CASSRQAYGYTF.